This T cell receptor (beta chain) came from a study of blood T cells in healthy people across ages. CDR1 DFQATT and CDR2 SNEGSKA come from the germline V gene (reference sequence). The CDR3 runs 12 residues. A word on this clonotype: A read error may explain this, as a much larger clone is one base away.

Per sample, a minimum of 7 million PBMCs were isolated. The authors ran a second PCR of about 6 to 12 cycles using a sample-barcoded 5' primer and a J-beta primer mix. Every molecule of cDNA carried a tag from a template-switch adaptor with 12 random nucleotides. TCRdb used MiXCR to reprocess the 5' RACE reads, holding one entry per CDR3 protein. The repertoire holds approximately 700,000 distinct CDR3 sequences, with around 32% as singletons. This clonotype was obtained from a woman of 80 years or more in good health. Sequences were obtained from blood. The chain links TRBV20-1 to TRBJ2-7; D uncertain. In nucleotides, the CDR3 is TGCAGGGCTAGATTGCAGACCTACGAGCAGTACTTC. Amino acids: CRARLQTYEQYF.